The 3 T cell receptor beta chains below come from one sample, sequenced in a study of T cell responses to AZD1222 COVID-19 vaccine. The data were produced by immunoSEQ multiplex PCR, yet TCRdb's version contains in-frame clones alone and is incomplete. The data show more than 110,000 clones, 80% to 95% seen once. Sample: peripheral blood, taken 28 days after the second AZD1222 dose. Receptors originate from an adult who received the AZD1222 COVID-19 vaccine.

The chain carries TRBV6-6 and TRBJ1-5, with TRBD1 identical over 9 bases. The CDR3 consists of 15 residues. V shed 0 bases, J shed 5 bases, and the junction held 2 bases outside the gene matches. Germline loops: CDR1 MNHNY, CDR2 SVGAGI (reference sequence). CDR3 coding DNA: TGTGCCAGCAGTTACTCGACAGGGGGATATCAGCCCCAGCATTTT. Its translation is CASSYSTGGYQPQHF.

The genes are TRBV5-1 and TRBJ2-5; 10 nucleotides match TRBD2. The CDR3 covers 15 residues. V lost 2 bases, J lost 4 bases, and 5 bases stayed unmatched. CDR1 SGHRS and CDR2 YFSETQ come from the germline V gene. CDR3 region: CASSLTSGTGETQYF. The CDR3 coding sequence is TGCGCCAGCAGCTTAACTAGCGGGACTGGAGAGACCCAGTACTTC.

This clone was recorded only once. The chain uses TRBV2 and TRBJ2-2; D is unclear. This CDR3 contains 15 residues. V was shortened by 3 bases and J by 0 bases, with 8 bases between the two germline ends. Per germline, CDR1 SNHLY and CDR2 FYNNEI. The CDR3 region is CASSERLPNTGELFF. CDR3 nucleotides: TGTGCCAGCAGTGAGCGACTCCCGAACACCGGGGAGCTGTTTTTT.